Detailed here is one T cell receptor beta chain. This clonotype was counted at least ten times. Its antigen is still unknown. The record has no base qualities; no much larger clone is one base away. After removal of 4 bases from V and 8 bases from J, the junction retains 7 bases not matched to a gene. From cysteine to phenylalanine, the CDR3 is 14 amino acids long. The kept DNA is CDR3 alone, 42 bases in frame from the first base. CDR1 and CDR2, per the germline V gene (reference sequence), are SEHNR and FQNEAQ. This sample is drawn from a study of read filtering for tumor transcriptome and immune sequencing (dated by TCRdb to 2020 to 2022). Some background on the complete study: The cohort had 17 male and more than 11 female patients with a mean age of roughly 66 years, ranging from roughly 45 to 80. Under revised international staging, about eight patients fell into R-ISS I, 15 to 20 into R-ISS II and 7 into R-ISS III. Per sample, about 4.05 to 10.27 million TCR-region mapped reads were obtained with IR-seq, compared with only about 80 to 1,400 with RNA-seq. After DNase treatment, whole-transcriptome libraries were prepared using the TruSeq RNA Access Library Prep Kit. A main aim was a read-filtering strategy for immune repertoire data, specifically whether clonotypes supported by a single read should be removed. Using the same bone marrow samples, the study compared TCR repertoires obtained by targeted immune repertoire sequencing with those obtained by bulk whole-transcriptome sequencing. Overall results and qualifications from the work: The correlation between IR-seq and RNA-seq shared clonotype proportions rose when single-read clonotypes were removed. The sorted CD138-negative fraction was composed of a mixed bone marrow immune population rather than of purified T cells. Clonotypes were captured by IR-seq at much higher depth and more reliably than by RNA-seq, and smaller IR-seq throughput was sufficient for identification of most shared clonotypes. Single-read clonotypes made up around 82% of clonotypes but about 3.2% of total reads in IR-seq, and roughly 75% of clonotypes and 40% to 50% of reads in RNA-seq.

Bone marrow was sampled from every patient at the time of active disease. Isolation of bone marrow mononuclear cells was performed by Ficoll-Hypaque density gradient centrifugation. Myeloma plasma cells were removed and CD138-negative cells were collected by negative selection after labeling with CD138 magnetic microbeads on a MACS separator. Flow cytometry with CD138 antibodies on an Attune NxT was used to check how pure the isolated cells were. TRIzol reagent was used to extract total RNA, which was then quantified with a NanoDrop spectrophotometer. For each patient, paired RNA-seq and IR-seq were run on the CD138-negative bone marrow sample from that patient. TCR libraries were constructed from 350 to 400 ng RNA using the Immunoverse kit, and molecular barcoded adaptors covering alpha/delta and beta/gamma chains were employed. TCR library preparation used the same RNA that went into transcriptome sequencing. Sequencing of TCR libraries was carried out on an Illumina HiSeq 4000 with 2 x 150 cycles. Per the original workflow: Using MiXCR, which included quality filtering and error correction, TCR reads were aligned to human V, D, J and C references and then assembled into CDR3 clonotypes. The tcR package in R was used for analysis of clonotype counts and gene usage diversity. Raw mapping reads were checked after the RNA-seq reads had been mapped by STAR aligner version 2.5.3a onto the human GRCh37 genome. IR-seq fastq files were randomly downsampled with Seqtk 1.3 to test the effect of sequencing depth on detected clonotypes. Through fastp at Q25 and MiXCR, TCRdb rebuilt clones from the public reads, retaining in-frame beta chains. Rows are unified per CDR3 protein, each entry keeping the most common DNA and genes. The V and J calls shown here were made by TCRdb, not taken from the authors' results. In all, the sample holds about 46,000 distinct CDR3 sequences, and roughly a fifth of those were seen once. The ten largest clones take up less than 45% of the sample.

Material: a population of CD138-negative cells sorted from bone marrow. Interpreted using the paper, the cell subset or site label stands for: bone marrow mononuclear cells depleted of CD138+ plasma/myeloma cells by negative magnetic selection. The chain links TRBV7-9 with TRBJ2-1, and TRBD2 aligns with 8 junction nucleotides. The receptor's source is a donor aged 40 or over with multiple myeloma. The DNA sequence is TGTGCCAGCAGCTCTAGCGGGCGGAGGGATGAGCAGTTCTTC. It codes for CASSSSGRRDEQFF.